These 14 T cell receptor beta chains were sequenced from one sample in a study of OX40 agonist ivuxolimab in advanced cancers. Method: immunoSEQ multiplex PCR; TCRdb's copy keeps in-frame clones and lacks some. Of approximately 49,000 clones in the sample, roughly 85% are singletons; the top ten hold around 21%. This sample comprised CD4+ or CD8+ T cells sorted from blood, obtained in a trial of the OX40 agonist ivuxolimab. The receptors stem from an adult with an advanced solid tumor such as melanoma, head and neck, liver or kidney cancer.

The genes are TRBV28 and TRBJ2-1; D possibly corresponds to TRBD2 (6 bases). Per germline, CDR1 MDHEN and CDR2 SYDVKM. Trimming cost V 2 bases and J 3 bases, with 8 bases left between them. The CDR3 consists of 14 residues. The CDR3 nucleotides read TGTGCCAGCAGTTTAGGGCGGGGCTACAATGAGCAGTTCTTC. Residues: CASSLGRGYNEQFF.

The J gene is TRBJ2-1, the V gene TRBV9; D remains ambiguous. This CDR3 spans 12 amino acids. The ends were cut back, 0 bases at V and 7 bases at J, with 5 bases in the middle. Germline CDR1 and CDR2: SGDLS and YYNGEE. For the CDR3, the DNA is TGTGCCAGCAGCGTAGAGGGAAATGAGCAGTTCTTC. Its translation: CASSVEGNEQFF.

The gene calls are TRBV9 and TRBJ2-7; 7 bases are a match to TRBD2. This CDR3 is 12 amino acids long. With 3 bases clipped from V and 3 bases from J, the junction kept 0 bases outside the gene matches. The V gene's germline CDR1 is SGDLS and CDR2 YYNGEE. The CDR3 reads CASSAGGYEQYF. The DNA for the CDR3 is TGTGCCAGCAGCGCGGGGGGCTACGAGCAGTACTTC.

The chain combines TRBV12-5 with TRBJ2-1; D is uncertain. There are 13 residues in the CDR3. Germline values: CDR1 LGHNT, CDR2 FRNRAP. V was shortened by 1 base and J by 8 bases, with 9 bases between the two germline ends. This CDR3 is CASGLGPLDEQFF. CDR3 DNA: TGTGCTAGTGGTTTGGGCCCTCTCGATGAGCAGTTCTTC. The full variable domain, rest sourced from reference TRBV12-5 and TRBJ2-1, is DARVTQTPRHKVTEMGQEVTMRCQPILGHNTVFWYRQTMMQGLELLAYFRNRAPLDDSGMPKDRFSAEMPDATLATLKIQPSEPRDSAVYFCASGLGPLDEQFFGPGTRLTVL.

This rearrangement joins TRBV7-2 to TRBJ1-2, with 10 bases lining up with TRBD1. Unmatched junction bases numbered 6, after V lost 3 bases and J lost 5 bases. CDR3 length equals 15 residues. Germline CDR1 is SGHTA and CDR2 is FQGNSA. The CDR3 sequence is CASSLRGQGPYGYTF. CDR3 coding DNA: TGTGCCAGCAGCTTGAGGGGACAGGGGCCTTATGGCTACACCTTC. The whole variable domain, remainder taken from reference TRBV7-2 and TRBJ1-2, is GAGVSQSPSNKVTEKGKDVELRCDPISGHTALYWYRQSLGQGLEFLIYFQGNSAPDKSGLPSDRFSAERTGGSVSTLTIQRTQQEDSAVYLCASSLRGQGPYGYTFGSGTRLTVV.

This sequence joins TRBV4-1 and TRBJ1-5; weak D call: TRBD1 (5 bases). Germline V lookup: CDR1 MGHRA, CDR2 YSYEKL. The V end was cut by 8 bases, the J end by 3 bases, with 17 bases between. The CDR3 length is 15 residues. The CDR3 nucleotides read TGCGCCAGCGCCCACCGGGACGGCGACAATCAGCCCCAGCATTTT. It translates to CASAHRDGDNQPQHF.

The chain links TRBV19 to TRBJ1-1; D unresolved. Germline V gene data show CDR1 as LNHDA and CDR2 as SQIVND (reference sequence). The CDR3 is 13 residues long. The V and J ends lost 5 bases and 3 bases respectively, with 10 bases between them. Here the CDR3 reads CASSPAAHTEAFF. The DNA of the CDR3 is TGTGCCAGTAGTCCTGCAGCGCACACTGAAGCTTTCTTT.

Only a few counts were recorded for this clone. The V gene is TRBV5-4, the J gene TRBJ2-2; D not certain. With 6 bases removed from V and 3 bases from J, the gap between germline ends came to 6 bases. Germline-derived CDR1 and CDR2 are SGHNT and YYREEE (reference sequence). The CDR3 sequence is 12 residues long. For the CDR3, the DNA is TGTGCCAGCACAATGGACACCGGGGAGCTGTTTTTT. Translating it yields CASTMDTGELFF.

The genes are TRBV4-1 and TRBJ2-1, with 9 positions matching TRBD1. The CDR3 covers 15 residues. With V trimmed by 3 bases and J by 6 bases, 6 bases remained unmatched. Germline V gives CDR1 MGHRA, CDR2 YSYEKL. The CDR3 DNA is TGCGCCAGCAGCCAGGGACAGGGACGAGGCAATGAGCAGTTCTTC. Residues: CASSQGQGRGNEQFF.

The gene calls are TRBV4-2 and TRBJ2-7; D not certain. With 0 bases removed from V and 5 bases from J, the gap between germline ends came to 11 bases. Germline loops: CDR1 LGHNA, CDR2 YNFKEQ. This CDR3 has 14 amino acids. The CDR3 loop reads CASSQDIRTDEQYV. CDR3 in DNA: TGTGCCAGCAGCCAAGATATTCGGACCGACGAGCAGTACGTC.

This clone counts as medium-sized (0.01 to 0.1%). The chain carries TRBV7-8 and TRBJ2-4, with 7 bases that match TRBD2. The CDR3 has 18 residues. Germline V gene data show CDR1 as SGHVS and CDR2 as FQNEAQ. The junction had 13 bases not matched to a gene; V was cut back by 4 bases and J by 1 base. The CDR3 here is CASSSTTFGGGAKNIQYF. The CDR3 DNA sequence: TGTGCCAGCAGCTCCACTACCTTTGGGGGAGGGGCCAAAAACATTCAGTACTTC.

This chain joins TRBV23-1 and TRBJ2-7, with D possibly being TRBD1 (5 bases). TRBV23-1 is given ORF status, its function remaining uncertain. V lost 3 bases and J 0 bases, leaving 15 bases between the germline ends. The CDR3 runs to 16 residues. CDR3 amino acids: CASSQSSGFSSYEQYV. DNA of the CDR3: TGCGCCAGCAGTCAGTCCTCAGGGTTTAGCTCCTACGAGCAGTACGTC.

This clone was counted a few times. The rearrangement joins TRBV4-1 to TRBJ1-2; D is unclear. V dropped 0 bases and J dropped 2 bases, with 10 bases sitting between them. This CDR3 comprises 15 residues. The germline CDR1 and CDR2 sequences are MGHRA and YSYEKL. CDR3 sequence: CASSQDRGENYGYTF. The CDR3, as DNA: TGCGCCAGCAGCCAAGATAGAGGAGAAAACTATGGCTACACCTTC.

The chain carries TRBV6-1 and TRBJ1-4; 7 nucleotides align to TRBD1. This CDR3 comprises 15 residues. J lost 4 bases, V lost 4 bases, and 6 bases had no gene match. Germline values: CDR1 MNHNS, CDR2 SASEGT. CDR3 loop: CASSGNRGGNEKLFF. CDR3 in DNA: TGTGCCAGCAGTGGCAACAGGGGAGGTAATGAAAAACTGTTTTTT.